These 8 T cell receptor beta chains originate from one sample sequenced in a study of vaccination and CD4 T cells after COVID-19. Their recognized antigens are unknown. Scientists ran DNA taken from cultured CD4+ T cells through the Oncomine TCR Beta short-read assay for sequencing. A single record per CDR3 protein comes from TCRdb applying MiXCR to the PCR reads. The top ten hold approximately 11% of the sample, which has 14,000 to 15,000 distinct CDR3 sequences, roughly 73% seen once. The treatment: approximately 10-day PBMC culture with coronavirus spike peptide pools or control peptides (ViraFEST assay). Material for sequencing was CD4+ T cells from blood, cultured in vitro. The source of these receptors is a human donor who had recovered from COVID-19.

The J gene is TRBJ2-3, the V gene TRBV20-1; 11 bases are shared with TRBD2. The V gene end was trimmed by 7 bases and the J gene end by 0 bases; junction bases not matched to a gene: 6. Germline V gene data show CDR1 as DFQATT and CDR2 as SNEGSKA (reference sequence). This CDR3 has 15 amino acids. The CDR3 here is CSEIAGGTSTDTQYF. DNA of the CDR3: TGCAGTGAAATAGCGGGAGGGACTAGCACAGATACGCAGTATTTT.

The chain couples TRBV20-1 to TRBJ1-5; the D gene is possibly TRBD1 (5 bases). The CDR3 extends over 15 amino acids. CDR1 and CDR2 from the germline V gene are DFQATT and SNEGSKA (reference sequence). V lost 6 bases and J 4 bases, leaving 19 bases between the germline ends. The DNA for the CDR3 is TGCAGTGCCAATACACCGACAGTCCCAAATCAGCCCCAGCATTTT. Translating it yields CSANTPTVPNQPQHF.

The V call is TRBV19, the J call TRBJ1-2; TRBD1 aligns across 7 bases. The CDR3 is 12 residues long. CDR1 is LNHDA, CDR2 SQIVND, per germline (reference sequence). The V segment lost 10 bases and the J segment 7 bases; nucleotides outside the gene matches: 9. CDR3 residues: CATSGDRSGYTF. CDR3 coding DNA: TGTGCCACCTCAGGGGACAGAAGTGGCTACACCTTC. Looking up the rest from reference TRBV19 and TRBJ1-2 gives the full variable domain: DGGITQSPKYLFRKEGQNVTLSCEQNLNHDAMYWYRQDPGQGLRLIYYSQIVNDFQKGDIAEGYSVSREKKESFPLTVTSAQKNPTAFYLCATSGDRSGYTFGSGTRLTVV.

This sequence joins TRBV6-1 and TRBJ2-7, with D possibly matching TRBD1 (6 bases). CDR3 size: 13 residues. CDR1 and CDR2 from the germline V gene are MNHNS and SASEGT. The V and J ends lost 8 bases and 1 base respectively, with 12 bases between them. The CDR3 nucleotides read TGTGCCAGCGTCCGGGACATTTCCTACGAGCAGTACTTC. Translation: CASVRDISYEQYF.

The chain recombines TRBV7-2 with TRBJ2-5; 10 nucleotides agree with TRBD2. Germline-derived CDR1 and CDR2 are SGHTA and FQGNSA. This CDR3 contains 15 residues. Trimming cost V 3 bases and J 5 bases; bases outside gene matches: 6. In DNA, the CDR3 is TGTGCCAGCAGCTTCGGGGGAGCGGGAGGGGAGACCCAGTACTTC. Residues: CASSFGGAGGETQYF.

The chain joins TRBV27 to TRBJ1-2; D call uncertain. The CDR3 spans 15 residues. Germline lookup yields CDR1 MNHEY and CDR2 SMNVEV (reference sequence). The V end lost 3 bases, the J end lost 3 bases, and 14 bases lay between the germline ends. As DNA, the CDR3 is TGTGCCAGCAGTTTCGTGGGCTTCGAGGACTATGGCTACACCTTC. This sequence encodes CASSFVGFEDYGYTF.

J is TRBJ2-2 and V is TRBV9; 9 bases agree with TRBD1. V lost 0 bases to trimming and J lost 5 bases; unmatched junction nucleotides: 5. CDR3 length: 16 residues. Germline lookup yields CDR1 SGDLS and CDR2 YYNGEE. The CDR3 DNA sequence: TGTGCCAGCAGCGTAGACAGGACAGGGGTAACCGGGGAGCTGTTTTTT. Amino acids: CASSVDRTGVTGELFF.

V gene TRBV18 combines with J gene TRBJ1-5; tentative D call: TRBD1 (5 bases). Germline V gene data show CDR1 as KGHSH and CDR2 as LQKENI. CDR3 length: 15 amino acids. V lost 3 bases to trimming and J lost 10 bases, with 19 bases between them. The chain's CDR3 is CASSPYDSPKLPQHF. The CDR3 DNA is TGTGCCAGCTCACCCTACGACAGCCCAAAGCTCCCCCAGCATTTT.